This T cell receptor (beta chain) was observed in a study of cytomegalovirus exposure and HLA in healthy donors. There are 13 residues in the CDR3. V lost 2 bases and J lost 9, with 11 bases in between. Germline loops: CDR1 LGHNA, CDR2 YNFKEQ. It was with 60 Vbeta and 13 Jbeta primers that the PCR ran. Assay used: immunoSEQ multiplex PCR; TCRdb lists only in-frame clones, some missing. The repertoire holds around 68,000 clones, with roughly 87% as singletons. The sequenced sample consisted of PBMCs. The TCR comes from a female donor in good health and CMV-seronegative. The chain carries TRBV4-2 and TRBJ2-1, with a possible D match to TRBD1 (5 bases). The CDR3 region has the DNA TGTGCCAGCAGCCAAATTGGGGCGCTTGAGCAGTTCTTC. This codes for CASSQIGALEQFF.